The 11 T cell receptor beta chains below were found in one sample sequenced in a study of T cell changes during pregnancy in multiple sclerosis. Clones were read by immunoSEQ multiplex PCR, and TCRdb kept only the in-frame ones, dropping some. The sample gives approximately 50,000 clones, roughly nine tenths of which show up once; 0.39% is in the top ten. The sample in question was CD4+ T cells from peripheral blood mononuclear cells, obtained after pregnancy. These receptors all come from a female donor with multiple sclerosis, enrolled in a pregnancy study.

The chain has TRBV5-1 and TRBJ2-5; 14 nucleotides line up with TRBD2. The germline gives CDR1 SGHRS, CDR2 YFSETQ. The CDR3 is 18 amino acids. With V trimmed by 1 base and J by 5 bases, 10 bases remained unmatched. This chain's CDR3 is CASSLSRLAGGPRETQYF. CDR3 coding DNA: TGCGCCAGCAGCTTGTCCCGACTAGCGGGAGGGCCGCGGGAGACCCAGTACTTC.

The CDR3 sequence: CASSEGNRDTSTDTQYF. CDR3 DNA sequence: TGTGCCAGCAGCGAGGGTAACCGGGACACCAGCACAGATACGCAGTATTTT. The rearrangement links TRBV9 to TRBJ2-3; maybe TRBD1 (6 bases). There are 17 residues in the CDR3. CDR1 and CDR2 from the germline V gene are SGDLS and YYNGEE. V shed 3 bases and J shed 0 bases, with 17 bases lying between them.

This chain links TRBV29-1 with TRBJ2-1; 12 positions agree with TRBD2. The CDR3 covers 13 residues. The trim removed 5 bases at V and 7 bases at J, leaving 3 bases unmatched. CDR1 is SQVTM, CDR2 ANQGSEA, per germline. The CDR3 DNA sequence: TGCAGCGTTCGGCTAGCGGGAGGGAATGAGCAGTTCTTC. Encoded protein: CSVRLAGGNEQFF.

The rearrangement joins TRBV11-3 to TRBJ2-6, with 10 nucleotides matching TRBD1. There are 15 residues in the CDR3. Per germline, CDR1 SGHNT and CDR2 YENEEA. V dropped 11 bases and J dropped 3; count of bases not matched to a gene: 7. CDR3 coding DNA: TGTGCCCGTCCCGGGACAGGGGTTGGGGCCAACGTCCTGACTTTC. Amino acids: CARPGTGVGANVLTF.

V usage is TRBV19 and J usage is TRBJ1-2; D gene unclear. Germline loops: CDR1 LNHDA, CDR2 SQIVND (reference sequence). Trimming shortened V by 9 bases and J by 8 bases, and 22 bases separated the two germline ends. The CDR3 consists of 14 residues. The CDR3 DNA is TGTGCCAGCTACCCTAGCGCCGGGGTCCGCGGCTACACCTTC. It is translated as CASYPSAGVRGYTF.

The J gene is TRBJ2-7, the V gene TRBV5-8; 7 positions match TRBD2. The V and J ends lost 1 base and 3 bases, in that order; junction bases with no gene match: 16. Germline CDR1 is SGHTS and CDR2 is YDEGEE. The CDR3 covers 18 residues. The DNA of the CDR3 is TGTGCCAGCAGCTTGTTGGGGACCCTGGGAGCGGGAAACTACGAGCAGTACTTC. Its protein product is CASSLLGTLGAGNYEQYF.

The CDR3 here is CASSPLQGYEQFF. The CDR3 DNA reads as TGTGCCAGCTCACCACTACAGGGCTATGAGCAGTTCTTC. The rearrangement links TRBV18 to TRBJ2-1, with D perhaps TRBD1 (6 bases). The germline CDR1 and CDR2 sequences are KGHSH and LQKENI. This CDR3 comprises 13 residues. Trimming took off 1 base at V and 8 bases at J, with 9 bases between the two ends.

The chain is built from TRBV30 and TRBJ1-5, with TRBD1 matching over 7 bases. This CDR3 region has 13 residues. Trimming took 5 bases from V and 7 from J; bases not matched to a gene: 8. Germline-derived CDR1 and CDR2 are GTSNPN and SVGIG (reference sequence). The CDR3 nucleotides read TGTGCCTGGGGGTTAACAGGGGAACAGCCCCAGCATTTT. This encodes CAWGLTGEQPQHF.

The chain carries TRBV5-1 and TRBJ1-3, with 7 positions matching TRBD1. This CDR3 is 17 amino acids long. V was clipped by 4 bases and J by 0 bases; unmatched bases: 10. Looked up from germline, CDR1 is SGHRS and CDR2 is YFSETQ. The CDR3, as DNA: TGCGCCAGCAGCCCGGGAGATAGACAGGGCTCTGGAAACACCATATATTTT. This encodes CASSPGDRQGSGNTIYF.

This chain links TRBV9 with TRBJ2-1, with TRBD2 matching over 7 bases. With V trimmed by 3 bases and J by 4 bases, 7 bases remained unmatched. In germline, CDR1 is SGDLS, CDR2 YYNGEE. This CDR3 is 15 amino acids long. CDR3: CASSGGGFKYNEQFF. Here the CDR3 DNA reads TGTGCCAGCAGCGGGGGGGGGTTTAAGTACAATGAGCAGTTCTTC.

The chain couples TRBV19 to TRBJ1-5; D is uncertain. CDR3 size: 13 residues. V shed 3 bases and J shed 4 bases, with 7 bases lying between them. Germline CDR1 and CDR2: LNHDA and SQIVND (reference sequence). The CDR3 DNA follows: TGTGCCAGTAGTATCAAATTTAATCAGCCCCAGCATTTT. Translating it yields CASSIKFNQPQHF.